This TCR beta chain was observed in a study of spatial heterogeneity in lung cancer. Study details: In cases with available follow-up PBMC samples, these were sequenced at a median of approximately 2 years after resection.

Time point indicated: blood at routine non-recurrence follow-up after resection. MiXCR was run by TCRdb on the 5' RACE reads, yielding one entry per CDR3 protein. Of some 12,000 distinct CDR3 sequences listed, roughly a tenth are singletons. Germline CDR1 reads GTSNPN; CDR2 reads SVGIG (reference sequence). The length of the CDR3 is 14 residues. V gave up 2 bases and J gave up 4 bases, with 14 bases separating them. This clonotype has just one count. The material was PBMCs, obtained at follow-up. The chain recombines TRBV30 with TRBJ1-2; D gene unclear. This sequence was found in a female donor with early-stage non-small cell lung cancer. CDR3 amino acids: CAWSISGYAYGYTF. CDR3 DNA: TGTGCCTGGAGTATCTCAGGTTATGCCTATGGCTACACCTTC.